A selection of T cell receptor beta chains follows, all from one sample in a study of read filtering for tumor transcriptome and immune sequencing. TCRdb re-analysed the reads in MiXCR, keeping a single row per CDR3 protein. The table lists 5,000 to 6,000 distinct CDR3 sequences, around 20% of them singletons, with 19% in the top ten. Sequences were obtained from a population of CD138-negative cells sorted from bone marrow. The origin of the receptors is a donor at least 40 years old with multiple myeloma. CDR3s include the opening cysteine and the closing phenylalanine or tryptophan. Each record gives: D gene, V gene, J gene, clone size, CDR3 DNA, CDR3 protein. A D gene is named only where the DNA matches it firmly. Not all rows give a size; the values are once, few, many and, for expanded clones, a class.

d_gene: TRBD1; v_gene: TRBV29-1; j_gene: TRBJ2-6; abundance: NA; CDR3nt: TGCAGCGTTGGGGGACAGTCCGGGGCCAACGTCCCGACTTTC; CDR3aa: CSVGGQSGANVPTF
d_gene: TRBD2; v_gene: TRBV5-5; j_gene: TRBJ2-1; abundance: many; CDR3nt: TGTGCCAGCAGCCCCGGGACTAGCGGGAGGGCCGCTTTGTATGAGCAGTTCTTC; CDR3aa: CASSPGTSGRAALYEQFF
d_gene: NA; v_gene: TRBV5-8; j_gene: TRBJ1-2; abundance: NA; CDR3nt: TGTGCCAGCAGCACCCCCCTCAGAGCTAACTATGGCTACACCTTC; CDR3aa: CASSTPLRANYGYTF
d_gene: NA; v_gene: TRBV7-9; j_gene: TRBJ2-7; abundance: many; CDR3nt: TGTGCCAGCAGCTTAAGCAGAGGGGTCCCTCAGGTTGACGAGCAGTACTTC; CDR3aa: CASSLSRGVPQVDEQYF
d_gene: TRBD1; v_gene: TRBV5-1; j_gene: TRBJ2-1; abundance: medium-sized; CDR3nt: TGCGCCAGCAGCCTACTTACAGGGGGCAATGAGCAGTTCTTC; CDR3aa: CASSLLTGGNEQFF
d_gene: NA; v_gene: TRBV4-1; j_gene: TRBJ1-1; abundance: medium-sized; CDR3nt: TGCGCCAGCAGCCAACCTACCGGGGTTCCTGAAGCTTTCTTT; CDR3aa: CASSQPTGVPEAFF
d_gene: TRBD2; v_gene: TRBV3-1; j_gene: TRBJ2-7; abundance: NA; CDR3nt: TGTGCCAGCAGCCAAGACCTCGTCTCGGGGGGTAGGAACTTC; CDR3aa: CASSQDLVSGGRNF
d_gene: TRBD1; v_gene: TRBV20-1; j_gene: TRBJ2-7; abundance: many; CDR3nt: TGCAGTGCTAGAGCGACGGGTTCGGGACAGTCTACCTACGAGCAGTACTTC; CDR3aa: CSARATGSGQSTYEQYF
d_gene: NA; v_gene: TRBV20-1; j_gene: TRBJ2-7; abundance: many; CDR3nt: TGCAGTGCTAGTCCTCTCCGGGGGCAGTCCTACGAGCAGTACTTC; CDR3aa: CSASPLRGQSYEQYF
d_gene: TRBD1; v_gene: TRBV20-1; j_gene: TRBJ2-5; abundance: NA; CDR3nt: TGCAGTGCCACTGGGACAGGGGGGGACCAAGAGACCCAGTACTTC; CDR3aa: CSATGTGGDQETQYF
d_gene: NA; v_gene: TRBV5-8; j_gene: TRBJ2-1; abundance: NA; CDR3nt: TGTGCCAGCAGCTTGGCCTGGGGCAGCGGGCCGCACAGTTCCAGCAATGAGCAGTTCTTC; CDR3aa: CASSLAWGSGPHSSSNEQFF
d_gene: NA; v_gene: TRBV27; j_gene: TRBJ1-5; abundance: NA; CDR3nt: TGTGCCAGCAACTGGCTCCGAGATCAGCCCCAGCATTTT; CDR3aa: CASNWLRDQPQHF
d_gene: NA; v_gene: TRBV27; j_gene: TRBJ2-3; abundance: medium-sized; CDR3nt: TGTGCCAGCGGTGGGGCCACAGATACGCAGTATTTT; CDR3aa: CASGGATDTQYF
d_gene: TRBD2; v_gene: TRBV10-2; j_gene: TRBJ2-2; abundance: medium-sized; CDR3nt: TGCGCCAGCAGTGAGATGGCGGGAGGCCTTCGCGGTCGGGAGAGGCTGTTTTTT; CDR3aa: CASSEMAGGLRGRERLFF
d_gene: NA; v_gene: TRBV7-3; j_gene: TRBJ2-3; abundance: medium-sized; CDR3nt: TGTGCCAGCAGCTCCCGCACAGATACGCAGTATTTT; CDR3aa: CASSSRTDTQYF
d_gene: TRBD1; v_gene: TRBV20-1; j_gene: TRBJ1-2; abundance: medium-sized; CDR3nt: TGCAGTGCTAGAACGGGACAGGGGGCTTACGGCTACACCTTC; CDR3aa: CSARTGQGAYGYTF
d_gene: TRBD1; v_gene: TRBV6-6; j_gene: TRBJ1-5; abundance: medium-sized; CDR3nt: TGTGCCAGCAGTTCAGACAGGGGCGCCGGGTTTCAGCCCCAGCATTTT; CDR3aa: CASSSDRGAGFQPQHF
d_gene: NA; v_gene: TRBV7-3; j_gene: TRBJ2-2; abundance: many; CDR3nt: TGTGCCAGCAGCTTAGGGGCGAACGGGGAGCTGTTTTTT; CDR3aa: CASSLGANGELFF
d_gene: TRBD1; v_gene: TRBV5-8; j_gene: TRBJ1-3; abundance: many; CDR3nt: TGTGCCAGCAGAAGGGACAGAACCTCTGGAAACACCATATATTTT; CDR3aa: CASRRDRTSGNTIYF
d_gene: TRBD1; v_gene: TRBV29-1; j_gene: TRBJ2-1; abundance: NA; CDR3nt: TGCAGCGTTGAAATTTGGGACAGCCACTACAATGAGCAGTTCTTC; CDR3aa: CSVEIWDSHYNEQFF
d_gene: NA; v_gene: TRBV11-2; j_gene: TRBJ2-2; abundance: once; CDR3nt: TGTGCCAGCAGCTTGTCTAGCGTCGGGGAGCTGTTTTTT; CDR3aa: CASSLSSVGELFF
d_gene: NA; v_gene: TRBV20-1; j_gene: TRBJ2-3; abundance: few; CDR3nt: TGCAGTGCTAGAATGCCGGCCGGAAGCACAGATACGCAGTATTTT; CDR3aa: CSARMPAGSTDTQYF
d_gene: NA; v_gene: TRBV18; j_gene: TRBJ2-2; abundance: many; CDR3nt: TGTGCCAGCTCACCCGAACAGGATACCACCGGGGAGCTGTTTTTT; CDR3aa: CASSPEQDTTGELFF
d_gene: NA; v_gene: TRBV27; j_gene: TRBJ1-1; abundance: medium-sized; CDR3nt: TGTGCCAGCAGTTTTTCAGGGAACACTGAAGCTTTCTTT; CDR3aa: CASSFSGNTEAFF
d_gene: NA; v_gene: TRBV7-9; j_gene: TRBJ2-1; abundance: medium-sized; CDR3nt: TGTGCCAGCATTCTTAGCTCCTACAATGAGCAGTTCTTC; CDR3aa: CASILSSYNEQFF
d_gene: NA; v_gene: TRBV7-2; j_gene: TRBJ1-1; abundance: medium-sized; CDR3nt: TGTGCCAGCAGCTTAGCTCTTCGGGTGAACACTGAAGCTTTCTTT; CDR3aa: CASSLALRVNTEAFF
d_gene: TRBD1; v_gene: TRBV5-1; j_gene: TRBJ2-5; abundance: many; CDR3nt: TGCGCCAGCAGCTTCGGGACAGCTCAAGAGACCCAGTACTTC; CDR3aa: CASSFGTAQETQYF
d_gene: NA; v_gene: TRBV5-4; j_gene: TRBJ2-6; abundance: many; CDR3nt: TGTGCCAGCAGCCATACAGTGGTGAAATCTGGGGCCAACGTCCTGACTTTC; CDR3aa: CASSHTVVKSGANVLTF